The clone carrying this TCR beta chain was seen just once. Just one base apart from a much larger clone, this may be a read error. The data belong to a study of CD8+CD57+ T cells in acquired aplastic anemia. The length of the CDR3 is 19 residues. J lost 5 bases, V lost 5 bases, and 21 bases had no gene match. Genomic DNA, serving as template, underwent TCR beta VDJ and CDR3 profiling. Using its own MiXCR run on the reads, TCRdb lists one record per CDR3 protein. The sample consists of about 270,000 distinct CDR3 sequences, 45% to 65% of them appearing once. The TCR originated in a human donor with severe aplastic anemia or a healthy control (not recorded which). The V and J genes are TRBV12-3 or TRBV12-4 and TRBJ2-5; TRBD2 matches at 9 bases. What was sequenced was sorted CD4+, CD8+, or CD8+CD57+ T cells (not recorded which) from PBMCs. The chain's CDR3 is CASSAARDGISGGGETQYF. CDR3 DNA sequence: TGTGCCAGCAGTGCGGCGAGGGACGGGATTAGCGGGGGCGGGGAGACCCAGTACTTC.